This TCR beta chain was retrieved from a study of T-cell reconstitution after alpha-beta-depleted transplantation in children. A TCRbeta library incorporating unique molecular identifiers was prepared. MiXCR, applied by TCRdb to the PCR reads, yields one record per CDR3 protein. The profile shows some 520,000 distinct CDR3 sequences, over 25% of them singletons. The table lists this clonotype with a few counts. This CDR3 region has 13 residues. The V and J ends lost 5 bases and 8 bases respectively, with 15 bases between them. Looked up from germline, CDR1 is SGHTA and CDR2 is FQGTGA. Sequencing was performed on PBMCs from the stem cell graft donor, taken from the stem cell graft. The chain recombines TRBV7-3 with TRBJ1-2; no clear D. This clonotype originated in a human donor who donated a stem cell graft to a child with aplastic anemia. The CDR3 spells CASSPRGGRGYTF. The CDR3 DNA sequence: TGTGCCAGCAGCCCCCGGGGAGGGCGCGGCTACACCTTC.